The clone carrying this T cell receptor beta chain has only one observation. The data originate from a study of cytomegalovirus exposure and HLA in healthy donors. Study in general: Unique TCR beta sequences numbering approximately 120 million came from 150 million to 200 million T cells in an earlier analysis.

Germline V lookup: CDR1 MGHDK, CDR2 SYGVNS. This CDR3 has 14 amino acids. After removal of 5 bases from V and 9 bases from J, the junction contained 6 bases not matched to a gene. The PCR contained 60 Vbeta and 13 Jbeta primers. TCRdb's table, derived via immunoSEQ multiplex PCR, lists solely in-frame clones and lacks some. Among 90,000 to 120,000 clones listed, about 75% were seen once. The receptor was derived from a male donor in good health and CMV-seropositive. This chain joins TRBV25-1 and TRBJ1-6; 8 bases align to TRBD1. The sample comprised PBMCs. The CDR3 reads CASSQTGGGSPLHF. In DNA, the CDR3 is TGTGCCAGCAGTCAAACAGGGGGTGGTTCACCCCTCCACTTT.